The rows below give T cell receptor beta chains drawn from one sample of a study of early T cells in non-severe SARS-CoV-2 infection. One entry per CDR3 protein results from TCRdb running MiXCR on the 5' RACE reads. Among roughly 81,000 distinct CDR3 sequences, about 6% were seen once, and the ten largest hold just under 8%. The source material was whole blood. The receptors come from an adult who was a healthcare worker with PCR-confirmed SARS-CoV-2 infection or an uninfected control (not recorded which). CDR3s include the opening cysteine and the closing phenylalanine or tryptophan. Fields, in order: V gene, J gene, D gene, clone size, CDR3 protein. The D gene is left open where the match is weak. Only part of the rows carry a size: once, few, many, or a class if the clone is expanded.

TRBV27	TRBJ1-5	TRBD1	many	CASSFTYRQGRNQPQHF
TRBV7-9	TRBJ2-3	TRBD2	many	CASSPAALAATDTQYF
TRBV18	TRBJ2-5	NA	many	CASSPRRGGKETQYF
TRBV7-9	TRBJ1-1	NA	many	CASSLDRRNTEAFF
TRBV20-1	TRBJ2-7	TRBD1	many	CSATMGQADTYEQYF
TRBV10-1	TRBJ2-3	NA	NA	CASSESPTLDTQYF
TRBV20-1	TRBJ1-6	TRBD1	many	CSAIPGQQNSPLHF
TRBV5-1	TRBJ1-1	NA	NA	CASSARVNTEAFF
TRBV6-5	TRBJ2-3	NA	NA	CASRATDTQYF
TRBV11-2	TRBJ2-2	NA	many	CASSPRATGELFF
TRBV9	TRBJ2-2	TRBD1	many	CASTDRATGELFF
TRBV6-6	TRBJ2-2	TRBD2	few	CASSYRTSGRAHGELFF
TRBV3-1	TRBJ1-6	NA	many	CASSQVLNSPLHF
TRBV10-2	TRBJ2-5	TRBD1	few	CASSERDRGRETQYF
TRBV14	TRBJ1-2	NA	few	CASSPIRYGYTF
TRBV21-1	TRBJ2-6	NA	many	CASSNIRAVTFSGANVLTF
TRBV7-9	TRBJ2-1	NA	many	CASSSEGSRYNEQFF
TRBV20-1	TRBJ2-6	NA	many	CSANHRVLISGANVLTF
TRBV11-2	TRBJ2-1	NA	many	CASSFYGTGSFF
TRBV7-2	TRBJ2-3	TRBD2	many	CASSSHSGGRITDTQYF
TRBV18	TRBJ2-7	NA	NA	CASSPLEGAYEQYF
TRBV19	TRBJ2-5	TRBD2	NA	CASSTSGAGGTQYF
TRBV5-1	TRBJ2-1	NA	many	CASSSTWTGLRNEQFF
TRBV12-3/TRBV12-4	TRBJ1-4	NA	NA	CASKESGGLNEKLFF
TRBV20-1	TRBJ2-5	NA	many	CSARPLGSWSETQYF
TRBV2	TRBJ2-3	TRBD2	many	CASSFRTSGFTDTQYF
TRBV12-3/TRBV12-4	TRBJ1-3	NA	many	CASSPGAGNTIYF
TRBV30	TRBJ2-7	NA	many	CAWTLSGTVSYEQYF
TRBV6-5	TRBJ2-7	NA	few	CASSGQNSYEQYF
TRBV6-5	TRBJ2-7	NA	many	CASSYRTPGLGYEQYF
TRBV6-1	TRBJ2-7	TRBD2	many	CASSEYQRGDYEQYF
TRBV7-8	TRBJ1-1	TRBD1	NA	CASSLGQGGHTEAFF
TRBV7-2	TRBJ2-2	NA	many	CASSFKSRDTGELFF
TRBV29-1	TRBJ1-4	NA	many	CSVVQGPGEKLFF
TRBV7-9	TRBJ2-1	TRBD2	many	CASSYGTSGQFF
TRBV21-1	TRBJ1-6	NA	NA	CASSQIEGLNSPLHF
TRBV7-8	TRBJ1-2	NA	many	CASSGPNYGYTF
TRBV20-1	TRBJ2-1	NA	many	CSVNGNPKSSYNEQFF
TRBV10-3	TRBJ1-3	NA	few	CAISPGLHSGNTIYF
TRBV19	TRBJ2-1	TRBD2	NA	CASSIVASGRNEQFF
TRBV29-1	TRBJ2-7	TRBD1	many	CSVAYTGGGEQYF
TRBV7-2	TRBJ2-5	NA	NA	CASSLRPRGGREETQYF
TRBV4-3	TRBJ1-1	NA	NA	CASSQDQGGRRFRDTEAFF
TRBV20-1	TRBJ2-3	NA	many	CSAPPVEGTDTQYF
TRBV3-1	TRBJ1-6	NA	many	CASSHLNSPLHF
TRBV5-5	TRBJ2-1	NA	NA	CASSLSSSEYNEQFF
TRBV20-1	TRBJ2-3	TRBD2	NA	CSASAGGGAIDTQYF
TRBV3-1	TRBJ2-5	NA	many	CASSLILPETQYF
TRBV4-2	TRBJ2-1	TRBD2	medium-sized	CASSQEPSGGANEQFF
TRBV2	TRBJ2-1	NA	few	CASSDGYYNEQFF
TRBV11-2	TRBJ1-2	TRBD1	NA	CARSSSGGDGYTF
TRBV27	TRBJ2-1	NA	few	CASSFSGAGNEQFF
TRBV19	TRBJ2-2	NA	NA	CASSIPGMDTGELFF